A single TCR beta chain is shown here with its context. Its specificity is not known. The data are from a study of cytomegalovirus exposure and HLA in healthy donors. Sequencing used immunoSEQ multiplex PCR; TCRdb keeps in-frame clones, though not all of them. The sample records around 150,000 clones, around 90% being singletons. The ends lost 5 bases at V and 6 bases at J; junction bases unmatched: 10. The CDR3 has 14 residues. Germline assignment: CDR1 SGHVS and CDR2 FQNEAQ. Study results and caveats: A few of the chains that were CMV-associated were confirmed in vitro to be specific for CMV antigens.

This sequence originates from a woman aged 18 to 35 in good health and CMV-seropositive. The rearrangement joins TRBV7-8 to TRBJ2-7; 7 nucleotides match TRBD1. The sequenced sample was PBMCs. In nucleotides, the CDR3 is TGTGCCAGCAGCCTTACAGAAACAGGGGTCGAGCAGTACTTC. Translated, it gives CASSLTETGVEQYF.